This T cell receptor (beta chain) originates from a study of T cells in pancreatic ductal adenocarcinoma. General study findings and limits: Comparisons of tumor and blood clonality may show falsely lower tumor diversity. Results skew toward the minority of patients with early-stage disease. Blood clonality (about 0.07) did not differ significantly from tumor (about 0.12). Tumor samples had fewer productive templates and 7.5 to 9.5-fold fewer unique clonotypes than blood.

Generated by immunoSEQ multiplex PCR, the TCRdb table keeps only in-frame clones and is missing some. The top ten clones hold just under 6% of a sample with about 5,000 clones, roughly 90% of them seen once. No neoadjuvant therapy was given to the selected pancreatic ductal adenocarcinoma patients before their surgery. On this clone itself: Its cognate antigen is unknown.

The germline CDR1 and CDR2 sequences are SNHLY and FYNNEI. V trimming: 3 bases; J trimming: 4 bases; junction bases outside the gene matches: 10. The CDR3 is 17 amino acids. This clonotype originated in a human donor with pancreatic ductal adenocarcinoma. The chain joins TRBV2 to TRBJ2-3, with 10 bases identical to TRBD2. The sample consisted of pancreatic tumor tissue. CDR3 sequence (DNA): TGTGCCAGCAGTGAGGGGCCGAGCGGGGGGGGTCCAGATACGCAGTATTTT. As protein: CASSEGPSGGGPDTQYF.